This T cell receptor (beta chain) was captured in a study of blood T cell repertoires in COVID-19 (dated by TCRdb to 2018 to 2020). Notes on the research overall: Samples covering the acute and convalescent phases of COVID-19 were provided by collaborators in the United States, Italy and Spain. Sample metadata almost always included a de-identified subject ID, COVID-19 status, age in years and sex. Samples came from the ongoing ImmuneRACE study (first 160 participants) plus 1,254 subjects from 6 global collaborators. Where HLA class I and class II types were available, the types were taken from metadata supplied by the sample provider, not from assay-based typing. Subjects who had been exposed to COVID-19, were actively infected with it, or had recovered from it provided the deeply sampled blood TCRbeta repertoires that made up the dataset. The material from the prospective study consisted of cDNA or gDNA derived from T cells, B-cell-depleted T cells, or PBMCs. The repertoires were released in a freely available public database meant as a resource for research on the immune response to SARS-CoV-2.

V is cut by 6 bases and J by 4 bases, and the space between the germline ends is 12 bases. CDR1 MNHEY and CDR2 SVGAGI are derived from the germline V gene. Including cysteine and phenylalanine, the CDR3 has 13 amino acids. Only the CDR3 region is kept as DNA, spanning 39 bases read in frame from base 1. Participants in the prospective study were aged roughly 18 to 100 years, lived in about two dozen United States geographic areas, and enrolled through a virtual design. In the prospective study, cohorts were assigned on the basis of participant-reported clinical history obtained from a screening survey and a study questionnaire. Recovered participants in ImmuneRACE Cohort 3 were defined by two consecutive negative NP/OP PCR tests, clearance by a healthcare professional, or resolution of symptoms. In the prospective study, whole blood, serum and a nasopharyngeal or oropharyngeal swab were collected from each participant by mobile phlebotomists. Over a roughly 2-month period, participants in the prospective study had the option of providing additional blood draws and questionnaires. Prospective study blood samples were shipped either frozen or at room temperature before DNA extraction.

General findings and caveats noted by the study authors: How much clinical and demographic metadata was included differed by source and by participant, and the metadata was provided uncurated.

Remarks on this clone: What this receptor recognizes is not known. The input lacks base qualities; no much larger clone sits a single base away.

TCRbeta CDR3 regions were amplified from genomic DNA using the immunoSEQ Assay, a bias-controlled multiplex PCR. The original methods were these. The number of nucleated cells in each sample was estimated by amplification of reference gene primers within the assay. To quantify the absolute abundance of each unique TCRbeta CDR3 rearrangement, sequence reads were collapsed and filtered. For each sample, productive Simpson clonality was calculated as the square root of Simpson's diversity index over productive rearrangements. In TCRdb, the immuneACCESS table is reduced to in-frame sequences with V and J assigned. These tables do not hold every clone; where another copy was compared, an unresolved V gene accounts for under half, and the others remain unexplained. The DNA gave D and trimming, while V, J and clone size come from that table. The sample table lists approximately 170,000 clones, 70% to 85% of them with a count of one. Clones ranked in the top ten supply approximately 12% of the sample.

The TCR was taken from a man in his fifties who had recovered from COVID-19. The V gene is TRBV6-5 and the J gene is TRBJ1-2, with the D gene not clear enough to name. The sequenced sample consisted of PBMCs or T cells enriched from blood (not recorded which). The DNA reads TGTGCCAGCAGGCAAGTAGCCTCCTATGGCTACACCTTC. Translated, this is CASRQVASYGYTF.